This T cell receptor beta chain was found in a study of CD8+ T cells in alopecia areata. TCR sequencing used cDNA made by reverse transcription of extracted RNA. The method was immunoSEQ multiplex PCR; TCRdb's version includes in-frame clones alone and lacks a portion of them. In the table there are around 98,000 clones, 40% to 55% of which are singletons. Per the germline V gene, CDR1 is SQVTM and CDR2 is ANQGSEA. V gave up 7 bases and J gave up 8 bases, with 20 bases separating them. The CDR3 loop spans 13 amino acids. Only a few counts were recorded for this clone. This chain connects TRBV29-1 to TRBJ1-2, with a possible D match to TRBD1 (6 bases). The sequence was obtained from a human donor with alopecia areata. The sequenced material came from CD4+ T cells sorted from blood. The CDR3 region has the DNA TGCAGCGATGTTGGGGGGCCCCAGTGGGGCTACACCTTC. This encodes CSDVGGPQWGYTF.